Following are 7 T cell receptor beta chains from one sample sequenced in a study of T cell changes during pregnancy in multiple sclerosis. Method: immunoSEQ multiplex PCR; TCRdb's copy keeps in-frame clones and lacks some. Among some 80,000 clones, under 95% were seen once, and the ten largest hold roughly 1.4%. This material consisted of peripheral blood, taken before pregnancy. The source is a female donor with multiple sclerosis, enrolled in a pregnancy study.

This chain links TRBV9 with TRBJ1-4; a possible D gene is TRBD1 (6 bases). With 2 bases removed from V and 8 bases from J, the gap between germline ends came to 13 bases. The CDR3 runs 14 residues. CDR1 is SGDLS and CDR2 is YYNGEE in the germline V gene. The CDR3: CASSVSQGGEKLFF. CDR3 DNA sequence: TGTGCCAGCAGCGTTTCACAGGGAGGGGAAAAACTGTTTTTT.

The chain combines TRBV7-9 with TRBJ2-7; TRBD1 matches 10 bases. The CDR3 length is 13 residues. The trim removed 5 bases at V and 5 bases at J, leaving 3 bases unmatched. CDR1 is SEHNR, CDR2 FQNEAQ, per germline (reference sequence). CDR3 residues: CASSLGQGNEQYF. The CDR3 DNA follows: TGTGCCAGCAGCCTGGGACAGGGGAACGAGCAGTACTTC.

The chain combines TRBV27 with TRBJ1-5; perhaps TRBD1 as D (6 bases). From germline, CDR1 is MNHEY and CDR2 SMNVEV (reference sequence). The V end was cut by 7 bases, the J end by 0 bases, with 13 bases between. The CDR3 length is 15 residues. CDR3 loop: CASISDRISNQPQHF. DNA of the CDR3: TGTGCCAGCATCTCGGACAGAATTAGCAATCAGCCCCAGCATTTT.

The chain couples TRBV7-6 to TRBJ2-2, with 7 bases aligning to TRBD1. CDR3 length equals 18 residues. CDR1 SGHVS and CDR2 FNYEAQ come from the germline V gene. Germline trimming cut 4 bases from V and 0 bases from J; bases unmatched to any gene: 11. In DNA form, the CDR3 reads TGTGCCAGCAGCTCACTAGGGCCCGGGACAGCGAACACCGGGGAGCTGTTTTTT. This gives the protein CASSSLGPGTANTGELFF.

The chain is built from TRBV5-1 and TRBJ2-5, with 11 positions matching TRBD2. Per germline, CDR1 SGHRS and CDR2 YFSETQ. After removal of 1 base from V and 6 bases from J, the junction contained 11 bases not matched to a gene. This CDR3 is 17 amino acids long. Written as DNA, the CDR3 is TGCGCCAGCAGCTTGTGGACCACTAGCGGGGGTGGCAAGACCCAGTACTTC. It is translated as CASSLWTTSGGGKTQYF. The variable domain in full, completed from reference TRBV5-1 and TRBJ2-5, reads KAGVTQTPRYLIKTRGQQVTLSCSPISGHRSVSWYQQTPGQGLQFLFEYFSETQRNKGNFPGRFSGRQFSNSRSEMNVSTLELGDSALYLCASSLWTTSGGGKTQYFGPGTRLLVL.

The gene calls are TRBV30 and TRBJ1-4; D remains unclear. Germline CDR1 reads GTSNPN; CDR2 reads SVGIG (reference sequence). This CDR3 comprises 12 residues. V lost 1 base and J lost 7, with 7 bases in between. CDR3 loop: CAWSALPEKLFF. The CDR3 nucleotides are TGTGCCTGGAGTGCCCTCCCTGAAAAACTGTTTTTT.

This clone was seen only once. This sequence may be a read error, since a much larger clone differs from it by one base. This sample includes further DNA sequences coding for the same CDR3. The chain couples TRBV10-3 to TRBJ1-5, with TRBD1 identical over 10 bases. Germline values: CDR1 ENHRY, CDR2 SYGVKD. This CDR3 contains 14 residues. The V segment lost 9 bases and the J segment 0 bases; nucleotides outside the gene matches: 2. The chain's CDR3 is CAIGTGDSNQPQHF. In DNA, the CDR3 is TGTGCCATAGGGACAGGGGATAGCAATCAGCCCCAGCATTTT.